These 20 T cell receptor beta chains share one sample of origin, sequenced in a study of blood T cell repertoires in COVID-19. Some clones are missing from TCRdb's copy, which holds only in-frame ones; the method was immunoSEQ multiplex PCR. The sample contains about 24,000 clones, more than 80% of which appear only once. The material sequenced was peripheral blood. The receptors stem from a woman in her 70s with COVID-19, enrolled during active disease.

Here the CDR3 DNA reads TGCGCCAGCAGCCCCGGACTAGCTCGGGGCACCGGGGAGCTGTTTTTT. Residues: CASSPGLARGTGELFF. The rearrangement uses TRBV10-2 and TRBJ2-2; TRBD2 matches 8 bases. The CDR3 extends over 16 amino acids. The V gene end was trimmed by 6 bases and the J gene end by 4 bases; junction bases not matched to a gene: 10. The germline CDR1 and CDR2 sequences are WSHSY and SAAADI.

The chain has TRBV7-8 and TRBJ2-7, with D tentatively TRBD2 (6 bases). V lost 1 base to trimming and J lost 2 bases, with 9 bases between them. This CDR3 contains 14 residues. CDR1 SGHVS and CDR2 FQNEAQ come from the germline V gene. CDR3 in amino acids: CASSLGGETYEQYF. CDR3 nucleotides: TGTGCCAGCAGCTTAGGGGGGGAGACCTACGAGCAGTACTTC.

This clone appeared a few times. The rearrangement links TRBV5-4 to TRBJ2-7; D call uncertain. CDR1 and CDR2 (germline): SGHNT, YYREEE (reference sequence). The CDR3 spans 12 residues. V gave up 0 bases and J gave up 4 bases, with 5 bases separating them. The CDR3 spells CASSLGAYEQYF. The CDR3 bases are TGTGCCAGCAGCTTGGGGGCTTACGAGCAGTACTTC.

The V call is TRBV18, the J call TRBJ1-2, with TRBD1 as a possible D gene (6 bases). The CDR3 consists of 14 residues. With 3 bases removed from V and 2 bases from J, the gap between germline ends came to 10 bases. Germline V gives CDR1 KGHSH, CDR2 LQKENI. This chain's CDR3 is CASSPSTGNYGYTF. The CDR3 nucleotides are TGTGCCAGCTCACCGTCTACAGGGAACTATGGCTACACCTTC.

The CDR3 coding sequence is TGTGCCAGCAGCCCTTCAGGGACAGGGGGCACAGATACGCAGTATTTT. As protein: CASSPSGTGGTDTQYF. This rearrangement joins TRBV7-2 to TRBJ2-3; 10 bases match TRBD1. The CDR3 totals 16 residues. J was trimmed by 1 base and V by 5 bases; bases with no gene match: 6. Germline loops: CDR1 SGHTA, CDR2 FQGNSA.

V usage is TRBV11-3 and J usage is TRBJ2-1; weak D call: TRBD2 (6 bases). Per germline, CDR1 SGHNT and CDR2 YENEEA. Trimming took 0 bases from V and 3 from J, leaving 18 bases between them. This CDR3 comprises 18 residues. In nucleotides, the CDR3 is TGTGCCAGCAGCTTAGATAGTGGGAGGCCCCCCCTCTACAATGAGCAGTTCTTC. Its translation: CASSLDSGRPPLYNEQFF.

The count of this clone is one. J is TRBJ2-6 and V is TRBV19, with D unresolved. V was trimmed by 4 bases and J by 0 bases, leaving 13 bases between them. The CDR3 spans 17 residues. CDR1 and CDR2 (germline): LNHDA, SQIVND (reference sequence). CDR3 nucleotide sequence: TGTGCCAGTAGTAGCCCCCGAGCCCCCTCTGGGGCCAACGTCCTGACTTTC. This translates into CASSSPRAPSGANVLTF.

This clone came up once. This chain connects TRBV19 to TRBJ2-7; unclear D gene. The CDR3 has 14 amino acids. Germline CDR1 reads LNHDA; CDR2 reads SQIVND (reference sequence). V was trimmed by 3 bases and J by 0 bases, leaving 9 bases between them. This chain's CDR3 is CASSMGTSSYEQYF. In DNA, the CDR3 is TGTGCCAGTAGTATGGGCACGAGCTCCTACGAGCAGTACTTC.

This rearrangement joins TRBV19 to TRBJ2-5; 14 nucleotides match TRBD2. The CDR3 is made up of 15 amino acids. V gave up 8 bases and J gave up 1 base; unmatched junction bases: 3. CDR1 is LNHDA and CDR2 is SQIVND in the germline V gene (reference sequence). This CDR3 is CASSTSGRVQETQYF. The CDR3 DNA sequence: TGTGCCAGTTCGACTAGCGGGAGGGTCCAAGAGACCCAGTACTTC. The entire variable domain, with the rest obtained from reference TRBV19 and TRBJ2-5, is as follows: DGGITQSPKYLFRKEGQNVTLSCEQNLNHDAMYWYRQDPGQGLRLIYYSQIVNDFQKGDIAEGYSVSREKKESFPLTVTSAQKNPTAFYLCASSTSGRVQETQYFGPGTRLLVL.

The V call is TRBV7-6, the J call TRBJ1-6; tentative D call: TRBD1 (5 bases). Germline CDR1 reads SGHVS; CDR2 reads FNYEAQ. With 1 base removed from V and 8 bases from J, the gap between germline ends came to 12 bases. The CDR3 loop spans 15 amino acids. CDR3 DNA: TGTGCCAGCAGCTTAGTTGGGGCGCGAGATTCACCCCTCCACTTT. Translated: CASSLVGARDSPLHF.

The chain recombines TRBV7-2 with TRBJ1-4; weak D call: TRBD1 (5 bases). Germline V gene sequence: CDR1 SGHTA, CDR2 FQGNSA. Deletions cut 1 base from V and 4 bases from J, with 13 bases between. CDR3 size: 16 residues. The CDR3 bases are TGTGCCAGCAGCTTAGAAATGGCAGGGCTTAATGAAAAACTGTTTTTT. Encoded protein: CASSLEMAGLNEKLFF.

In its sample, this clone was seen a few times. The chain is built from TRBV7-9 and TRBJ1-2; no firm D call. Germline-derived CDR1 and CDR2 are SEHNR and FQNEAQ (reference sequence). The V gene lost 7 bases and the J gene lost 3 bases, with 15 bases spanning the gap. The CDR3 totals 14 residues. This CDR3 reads CASNRNRGDYGYTF. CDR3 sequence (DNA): TGTGCCAGCAACCGAAACCGGGGTGACTATGGCTACACCTTC.

In DNA form, the CDR3 reads TGCGCCAGCAGCCCGGGACAGGGGGCGTATCAGCCCCAGCATTTT. Translation gives CASSPGQGAYQPQHF. The chain couples TRBV4-1 to TRBJ1-5, with TRBD1 matching over 12 bases. The CDR3 contains 15 residues. Trimming cost V 4 bases and J 5 bases; bases outside gene matches: 3. Germline V lookup: CDR1 MGHRA, CDR2 YSYEKL.

The DNA of the CDR3 is TGCGCCAGCAGTAGCGGGGGGCAATTCACAGATACGCAGTATTTT. As protein: CASSSGGQFTDTQYF. V usage is TRBV5-1 and J usage is TRBJ2-3; TRBD2 agrees at 10 bases. The CDR3 covers 15 residues. V shed 5 bases, J shed 2 bases, and the junction held 5 bases outside the gene matches. CDR1 and CDR2 from the germline V gene are SGHRS and YFSETQ.

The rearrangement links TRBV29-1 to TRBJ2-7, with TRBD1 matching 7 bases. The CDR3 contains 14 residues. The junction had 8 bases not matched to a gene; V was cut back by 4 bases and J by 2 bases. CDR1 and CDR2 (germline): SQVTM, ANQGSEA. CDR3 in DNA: TGCAGCGTTGGACTGGGGCAGGGGGCCTACGAGCAGTACTTC. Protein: CSVGLGQGAYEQYF.

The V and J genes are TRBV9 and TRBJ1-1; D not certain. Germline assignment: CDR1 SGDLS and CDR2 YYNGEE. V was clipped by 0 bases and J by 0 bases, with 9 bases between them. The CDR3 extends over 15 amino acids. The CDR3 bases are TGTGCCAGCAGCGTAGCGGCGGCCATGAACACTGAAGCTTTCTTT. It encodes CASSVAAAMNTEAFF.

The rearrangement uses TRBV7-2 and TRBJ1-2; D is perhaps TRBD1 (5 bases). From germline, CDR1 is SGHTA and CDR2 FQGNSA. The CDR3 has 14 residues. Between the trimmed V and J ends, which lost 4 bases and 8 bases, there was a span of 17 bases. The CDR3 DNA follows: TGTGCCAGCAGCTCAGGCGACGGGACTAAAGGCTACACCTTC. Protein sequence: CASSSGDGTKGYTF.

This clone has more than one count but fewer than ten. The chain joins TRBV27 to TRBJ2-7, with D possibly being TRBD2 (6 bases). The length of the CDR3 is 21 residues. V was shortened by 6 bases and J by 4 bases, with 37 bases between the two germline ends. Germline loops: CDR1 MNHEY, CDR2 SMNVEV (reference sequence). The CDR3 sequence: CASRRWRPRTLRGEEGYEQYF. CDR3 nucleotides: TGTGCCAGCAGAAGGTGGAGGCCTAGAACACTCCGCGGGGAGGAGGGATACGAGCAGTACTTC.

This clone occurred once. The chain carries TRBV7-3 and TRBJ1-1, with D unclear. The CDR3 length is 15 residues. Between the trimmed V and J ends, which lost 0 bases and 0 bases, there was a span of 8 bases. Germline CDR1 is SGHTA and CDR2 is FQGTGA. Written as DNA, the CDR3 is TGTGCCAGCAGCTTAACACGGGAGGTGAACACTGAAGCTTTCTTT. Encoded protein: CASSLTREVNTEAFF.

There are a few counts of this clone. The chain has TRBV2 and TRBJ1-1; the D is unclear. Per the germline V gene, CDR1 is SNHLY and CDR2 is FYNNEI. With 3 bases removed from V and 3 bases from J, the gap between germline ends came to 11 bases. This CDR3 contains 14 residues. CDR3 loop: CASSESPPDTEAFF. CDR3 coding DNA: TGTGCCAGCAGTGAGAGCCCTCCGGACACTGAAGCTTTCTTT. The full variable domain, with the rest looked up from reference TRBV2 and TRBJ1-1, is EPEVTQTPSHQVTQMGQEVILRCVPISNHLYFYWYRQILGQKVEFLVSFYNNEISEKSEIFDDQFSVERPDGSNFTLKIRSTKLEDSAMYFCASSESPPDTEAFFGQGTRLTVV.